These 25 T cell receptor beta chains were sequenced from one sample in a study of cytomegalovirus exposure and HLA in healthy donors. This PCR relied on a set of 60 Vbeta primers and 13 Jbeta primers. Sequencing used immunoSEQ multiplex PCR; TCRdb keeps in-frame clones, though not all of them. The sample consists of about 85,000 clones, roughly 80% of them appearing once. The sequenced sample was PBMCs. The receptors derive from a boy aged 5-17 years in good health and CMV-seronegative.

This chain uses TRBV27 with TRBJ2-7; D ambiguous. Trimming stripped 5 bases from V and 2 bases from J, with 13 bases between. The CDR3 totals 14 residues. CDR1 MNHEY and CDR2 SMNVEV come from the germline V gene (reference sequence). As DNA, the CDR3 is TGTGCCAGCAGTCCCTTACAGCAAACCTACGAGCAGTACTTC. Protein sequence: CASSPLQQTYEQYF.

CDR3 nucleotides: TGCGCCAGCAGCCAAGATTCGGGACAGGGAAATCAGCCCCAGCATTTT. Protein sequence: CASSQDSGQGNQPQHF. This chain links TRBV4-1 with TRBJ1-5, with 9 nucleotides matching TRBD1. The germline V gene has CDR1 MGHRA and CDR2 YSYEKL. This CDR3 spans 16 amino acids. V lost 0 bases, J lost 4 bases, and 4 bases stayed unmatched.

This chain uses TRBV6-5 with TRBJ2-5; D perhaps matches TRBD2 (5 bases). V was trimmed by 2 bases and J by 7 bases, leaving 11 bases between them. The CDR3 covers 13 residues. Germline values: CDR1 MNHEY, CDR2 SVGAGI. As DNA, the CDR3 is TGTGCCAGCAGTTACACTAGTGCATCGACCCAGTACTTC. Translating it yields CASSYTSASTQYF.

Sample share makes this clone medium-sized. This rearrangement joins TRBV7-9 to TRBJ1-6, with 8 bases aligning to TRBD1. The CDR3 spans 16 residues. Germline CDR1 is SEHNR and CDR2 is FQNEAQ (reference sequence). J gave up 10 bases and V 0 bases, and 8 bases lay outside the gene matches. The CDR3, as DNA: TGTGCCAGCAGCTTAGCGGTTGACAGGGGAGGCTCACCCCTCCACTTT. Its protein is CASSLAVDRGGSPLHF. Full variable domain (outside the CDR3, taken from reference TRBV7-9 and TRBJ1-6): DTGVSQNPRHKITKRGQNVTFRCDPISEHNRLYWYRQTLGQGPEFLTYFQNEAQLEKSRLLSDRFSAERPKGSFSTLEIQRTEQGDSAMYLCASSLAVDRGGSPLHFGNGTRLTVT.

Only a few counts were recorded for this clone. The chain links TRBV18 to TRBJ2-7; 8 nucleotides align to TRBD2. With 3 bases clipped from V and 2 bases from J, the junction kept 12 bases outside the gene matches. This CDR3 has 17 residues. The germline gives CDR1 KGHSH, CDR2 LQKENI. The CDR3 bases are TGTGCCAGCTCACCGAGAGGTAACAGCGGGAGCCCCTACGAGCAGTACTTC. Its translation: CASSPRGNSGSPYEQYF.

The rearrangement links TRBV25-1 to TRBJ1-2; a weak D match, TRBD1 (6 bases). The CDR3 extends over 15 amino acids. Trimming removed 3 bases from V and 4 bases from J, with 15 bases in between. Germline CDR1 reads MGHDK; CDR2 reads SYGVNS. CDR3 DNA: TGTGCCAGCAGTGACCCTAGCGGGACACCCTATGGCTACACCTTC. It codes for CASSDPSGTPYGYTF.

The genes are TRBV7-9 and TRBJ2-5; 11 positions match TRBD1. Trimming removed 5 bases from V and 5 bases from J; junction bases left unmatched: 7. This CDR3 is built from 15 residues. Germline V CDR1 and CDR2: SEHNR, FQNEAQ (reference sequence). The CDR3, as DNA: TGTGCCAGCAGCCCCCGGACAGGGGGCGCGGAGACCCAGTACTTC. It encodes CASSPRTGGAETQYF. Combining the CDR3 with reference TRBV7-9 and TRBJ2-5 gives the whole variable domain DTGVSQNPRHKITKRGQNVTFRCDPISEHNRLYWYRQTLGQGPEFLTYFQNEAQLEKSRLLSDRFSAERPKGSFSTLEIQRTEQGDSAMYLCASSPRTGGAETQYFGPGTRLLVL.

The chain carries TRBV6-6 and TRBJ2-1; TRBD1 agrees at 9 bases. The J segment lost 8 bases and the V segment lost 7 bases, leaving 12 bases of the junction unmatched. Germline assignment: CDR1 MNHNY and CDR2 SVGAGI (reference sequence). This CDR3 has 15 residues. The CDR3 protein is CASIFGTGFIHEQFF. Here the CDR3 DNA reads TGTGCCAGCATCTTCGGGACAGGGTTTATCCATGAGCAGTTCTTC.

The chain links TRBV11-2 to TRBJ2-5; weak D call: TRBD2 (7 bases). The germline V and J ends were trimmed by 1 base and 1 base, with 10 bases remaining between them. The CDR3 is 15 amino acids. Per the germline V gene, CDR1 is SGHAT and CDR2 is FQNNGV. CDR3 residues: CASSLGGGTQETQYF. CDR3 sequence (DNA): TGTGCCAGCAGCTTAGGGGGGGGCACCCAAGAGACCCAGTACTTC. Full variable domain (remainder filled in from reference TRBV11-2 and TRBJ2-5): EAGVAQSPRYKIIEKRQSVAFWCNPISGHATLYWYQQILGQGPKLLIQFQNNGVVDDSQLPKDRFSAERLKGVDSTLKIQPAKLEDSAVYLCASSLGGGTQETQYFGPGTRLLVL.

The CDR3 DNA reads TGCGCCAGCAGCTACGAGTGGAGCTCCTACAATGAGCAGTTCTTC. Protein product: CASSYEWSSYNEQFF. The chain employs TRBV4-1 and TRBJ2-1; D is undetermined. This CDR3 contains 15 residues. Trimming took 5 bases from V and 0 from J, leaving 11 bases between them. Germline lookup yields CDR1 MGHRA and CDR2 YSYEKL.

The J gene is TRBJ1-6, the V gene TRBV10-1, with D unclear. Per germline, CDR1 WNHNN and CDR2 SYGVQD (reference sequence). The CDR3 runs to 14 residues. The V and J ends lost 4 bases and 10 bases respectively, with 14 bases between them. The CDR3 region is CASSAASTGSPLHF. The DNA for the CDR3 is TGCGCCAGCAGTGCAGCGTCAACGGGATCACCCCTCCACTTT.

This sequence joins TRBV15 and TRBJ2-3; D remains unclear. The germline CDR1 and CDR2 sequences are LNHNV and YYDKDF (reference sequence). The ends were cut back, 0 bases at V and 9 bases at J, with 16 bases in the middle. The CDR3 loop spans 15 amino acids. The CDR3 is CATSRDGTIEETQYF. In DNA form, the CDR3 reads TGTGCCACCAGCAGAGACGGCACTATTGAGGAAACGCAGTATTTT.

CDR3 in DNA: TGTGCCAGCAGCACTTCGACTAGCGGGAACACCGGGGAGCTGTTTTTT. Translated, it gives CASSTSTSGNTGELFF. This chain uses TRBV5-4 with TRBJ2-2; 9 nucleotides align to TRBD2. The CDR3 has 16 amino acids. CDR1 SGHNT and CDR2 YYREEE come from the germline V gene (reference sequence). The V gene end was trimmed by 4 bases and the J gene end by 1 base; junction bases not matched to a gene: 5.

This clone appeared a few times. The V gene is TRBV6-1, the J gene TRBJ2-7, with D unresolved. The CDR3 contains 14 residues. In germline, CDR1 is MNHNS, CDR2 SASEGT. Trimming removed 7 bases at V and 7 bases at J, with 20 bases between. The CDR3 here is CASTLTRTYGEQYF. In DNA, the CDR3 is TGTGCCAGCACCCTAACCAGAACCTACGGGGAGCAGTACTTC.

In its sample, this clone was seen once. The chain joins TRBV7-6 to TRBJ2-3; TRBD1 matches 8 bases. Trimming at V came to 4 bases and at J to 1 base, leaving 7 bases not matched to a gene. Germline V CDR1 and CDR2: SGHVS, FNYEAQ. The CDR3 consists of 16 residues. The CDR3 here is CASSSRMDRGTDTQYF. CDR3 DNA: TGTGCCAGCAGCTCCCGAATGGACAGGGGCACAGATACGCAGTATTTT.

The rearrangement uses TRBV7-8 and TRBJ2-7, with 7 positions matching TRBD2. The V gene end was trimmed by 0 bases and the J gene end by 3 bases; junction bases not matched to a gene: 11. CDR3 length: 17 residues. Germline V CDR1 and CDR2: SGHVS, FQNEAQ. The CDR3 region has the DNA TGTGCCAGCAGCTTAGCGCGCCCGGCTAGCGGAGGCTACGAGCAGTACTTC. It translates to CASSLARPASGGYEQYF.

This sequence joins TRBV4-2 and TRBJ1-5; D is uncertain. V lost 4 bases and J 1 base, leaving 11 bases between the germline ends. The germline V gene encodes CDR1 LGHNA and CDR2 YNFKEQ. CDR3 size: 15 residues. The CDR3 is CASSPYRGSNQPQHF. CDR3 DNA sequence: TGTGCCAGCAGCCCTTACAGAGGGAGCAATCAGCCCCAGCATTTT.

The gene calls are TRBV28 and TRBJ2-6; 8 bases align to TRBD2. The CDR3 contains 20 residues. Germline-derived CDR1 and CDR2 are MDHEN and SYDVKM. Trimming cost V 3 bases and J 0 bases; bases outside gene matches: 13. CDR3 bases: TGTGCCAGCAGTTTCCCTAGGCTAGCGGGTTACAGCTCTGGGGCCAACGTCCTGACTTTC. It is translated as CASSFPRLAGYSSGANVLTF.

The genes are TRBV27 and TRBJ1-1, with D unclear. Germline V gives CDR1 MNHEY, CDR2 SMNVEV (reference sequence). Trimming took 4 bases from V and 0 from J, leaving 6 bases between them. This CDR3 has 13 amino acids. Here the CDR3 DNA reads TGTGCCAGCAGTTCGACAATGAACACTGAAGCTTTCTTT. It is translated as CASSSTMNTEAFF.

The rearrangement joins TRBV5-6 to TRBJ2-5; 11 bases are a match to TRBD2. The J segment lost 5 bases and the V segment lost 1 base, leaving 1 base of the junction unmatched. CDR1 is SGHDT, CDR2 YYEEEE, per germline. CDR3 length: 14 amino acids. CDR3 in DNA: TGTGCCAGCAGCTTGATAGCGGGAGGGGAGACCCAGTACTTC. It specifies CASSLIAGGETQYF.

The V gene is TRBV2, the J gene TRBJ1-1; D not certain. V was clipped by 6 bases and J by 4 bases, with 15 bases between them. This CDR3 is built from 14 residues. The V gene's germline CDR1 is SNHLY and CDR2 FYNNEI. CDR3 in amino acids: CASSLIQLSTEAFF. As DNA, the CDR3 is TGTGCCAGCAGCTTAATACAGTTGAGCACTGAAGCTTTCTTT.

In DNA, the CDR3 is TGCGCCAGCAGTGAGTCGAGAGCGGGAGGGCCTCAGTTCTTC. It encodes CASSESRAGGPQFF. The V and J genes are TRBV10-2 and TRBJ2-1; 10 bases match TRBD2. Losses at the gene ends were 0 bases for V and 13 bases for J; bases not matched to a gene: 6. There are 14 residues in the CDR3. From germline, CDR1 is WSHSY and CDR2 SAAADI.

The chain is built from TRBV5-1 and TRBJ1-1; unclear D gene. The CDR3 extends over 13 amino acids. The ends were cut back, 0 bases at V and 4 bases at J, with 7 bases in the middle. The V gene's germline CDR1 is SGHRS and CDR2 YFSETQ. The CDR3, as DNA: TGCGCCAGCAGCTTGGACGCGGGCACTGAAGCTTTCTTT. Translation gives CASSLDAGTEAFF.

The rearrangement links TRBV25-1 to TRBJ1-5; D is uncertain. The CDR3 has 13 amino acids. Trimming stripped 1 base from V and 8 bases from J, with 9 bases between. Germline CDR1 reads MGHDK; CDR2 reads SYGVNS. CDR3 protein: CASSESGFEPQHF. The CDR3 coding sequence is TGTGCCAGCAGTGAATCCGGGTTCGAGCCCCAGCATTTT.

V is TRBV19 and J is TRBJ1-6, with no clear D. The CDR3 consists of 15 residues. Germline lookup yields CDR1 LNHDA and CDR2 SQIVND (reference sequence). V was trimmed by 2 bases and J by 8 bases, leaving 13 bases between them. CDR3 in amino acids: CASSITSPTDSPLHF. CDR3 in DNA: TGTGCCAGTAGTATAACGTCCCCTACGGATTCACCCCTCCACTTT.